Listed here are 14 T cell receptor beta chains from one sample, sequenced in a study of chemoradiotherapy in HPV16-positive cancers. Generated by immunoSEQ multiplex PCR, the TCRdb table keeps only in-frame clones and is missing some. The sample has about 13,000 clones; roughly 84% are singletons. The source was blood, collected from a patient who underwent chemoradiotherapy. These receptors were taken from a human donor with HPV-associated anogenital cancer.

The rearrangement joins TRBV15 to TRBJ1-1; D may be TRBD1 (5 bases). Germline CDR1 and CDR2: LNHNV and YYDKDF (reference sequence). V was clipped by 8 bases and J by 1 base, with 11 bases between them. The CDR3 is made up of 13 amino acids. The CDR3 DNA reads TGTGCCACCTCTAGGGGCGCGAACACTGAAGCTTTCTTT. Protein: CATSRGANTEAFF. The complete variable domain, with remaining parts taken from reference TRBV15 and TRBJ1-1, reads DAMVIQNPRYQVTQFGKPVTLSCSQTLNHNVMYWYQQKSSQAPKLLFHYYDKDFNNEADTPDNFQSRRPNTSFCFLDIRSPGLGDTAMYLCATSRGANTEAFFGQGTRLTVV.

This clone was seen a single time. The rearrangement uses TRBV7-2 and TRBJ1-3; D not resolved. V was trimmed by 1 base and J by 1 base, leaving 11 bases between them. The V gene's germline CDR1 is SGHTA and CDR2 FQGNSA. The CDR3 is 16 residues long. The CDR3 spells CASSLVGVGSGNTIYF. CDR3 coding DNA: TGTGCCAGCAGCTTAGTTGGGGTAGGATCTGGAAACACCATATATTTT.

The CDR3 spells CAYVQGLNTEAFF. The CDR3 DNA reads TGTGCCTACGTACAGGGTCTAAACACTGAAGCTTTCTTT. This rearrangement joins TRBV2 to TRBJ1-1; the D gene is possibly TRBD1 (6 bases). The germline V gene encodes CDR1 SNHLY and CDR2 FYNNEI. This CDR3 has 13 residues. V lost 11 bases to trimming and J lost 2 bases, with 15 bases between them.

This chain connects TRBV7-9 to TRBJ2-6; D remains unclear. V was pared by 1 base and J by 0 bases, with 10 bases between. This CDR3 spans 17 amino acids. Germline assignment: CDR1 SEHNR and CDR2 FQNEAQ (reference sequence). The CDR3 sequence: CASSLGASLSGANVLTF. The CDR3 bases are TGTGCCAGCAGCTTAGGGGCGTCCCTCTCTGGGGCCAACGTCCTGACTTTC.

This chain joins TRBV2 and TRBJ1-1; D unresolved. The CDR3 has 13 residues. V shed 7 bases and J shed 0 bases, with 9 bases lying between them. Germline CDR1 and CDR2: SNHLY and FYNNEI. CDR3 amino acids: CASKANMNTEAFF. The CDR3 DNA sequence: TGTGCCAGCAAAGCTAACATGAACACTGAAGCTTTCTTT.

This chain uses TRBV7-6 with TRBJ2-2; no reliable D call. This CDR3 has 15 residues. Germline CDR1 is SGHVS and CDR2 is FNYEAQ. V was trimmed by 2 bases and J by 1 base, leaving 8 bases between them. CDR3 protein: CASSLITGNTGELFF. The DNA for the CDR3 is TGTGCCAGCAGCTTAATCACTGGGAACACCGGGGAGCTGTTTTTT. The whole variable domain, remainder taken from reference TRBV7-6 and TRBJ2-2, is GAGVSQSPRYKVTKRGQDVALRCDPISGHVSLYWYRQALGQGPEFLTYFNYEAQQDKSGLPNDRFSAERPEGSISTLTIQRTEQRDSAMYRCASSLITGNTGELFFGEGSRLTVL.

The chain links TRBV14 to TRBJ2-2, with D possibly matching TRBD1 (5 bases). Germline values: CDR1 SGHDN, CDR2 FVKESK. The CDR3 is 15 amino acids. Deletions cut 4 bases from V and 1 base from J, with 10 bases between. This chain's CDR3 is CASSPHTGNTGELFF. The CDR3 DNA is TGTGCCAGCAGCCCACATACAGGGAACACCGGGGAGCTGTTTTTT.

The chain carries TRBV2 and TRBJ1-1; D not resolved. Deletions cut 5 bases from V and 8 bases from J, with 15 bases between. This CDR3 region has 13 residues. Per the germline V gene, CDR1 is SNHLY and CDR2 is FYNNEI. The DNA of the CDR3 is TGTGCCAGCAGTCCTAACACCGCTTTGGAAGCTTTCTTT. It yields the protein CASSPNTALEAFF.

This chain joins TRBV5-1 and TRBJ1-3; 7 nucleotides align to TRBD1. Germline lookup yields CDR1 SGHRS and CDR2 YFSETQ. V was pared by 1 base and J by 2 bases, with 6 bases of the junction left unmatched. This CDR3 region has 16 residues. CDR3 amino acids: CASSLQGGNAGNTIYF. The CDR3 coding sequence is TGCGCCAGCAGCTTGCAGGGGGGTAATGCTGGAAACACCATATATTTT.

CDR3 loop: CASSRERQETQYF. The CDR3 DNA follows: TGTGCCAGCAGTAGGGAGCGACAAGAGACCCAGTACTTC. The chain employs TRBV2 and TRBJ2-5, with D possibly matching TRBD2 (5 bases). Trimming shortened V by 5 bases and J by 2 bases, and 9 bases separated the two germline ends. Germline V gives CDR1 SNHLY, CDR2 FYNNEI. This CDR3 comprises 13 residues.

The V gene is TRBV19, the J gene TRBJ2-6, with 7 bases lining up with TRBD1. The CDR3 extends over 17 amino acids. The germline V gene encodes CDR1 LNHDA and CDR2 SQIVND (reference sequence). V lost 6 bases and J lost 0; bases outside the gene matches: 8. CDR3 DNA sequence: TGTGCCAGTAGCCTCGGACAGGATCTCTCTGGGGCCAACGTCCTGACTTTC. Encoded protein: CASSLGQDLSGANVLTF.

V usage is TRBV28 and J usage is TRBJ2-5; 8 bases match TRBD2. The CDR3 totals 11 residues. V shed 2 bases, J shed 10 bases, and the junction held 0 bases outside the gene matches. Germline CDR1 reads MDHEN; CDR2 reads SYDVKM. Here the CDR3 reads CASSLAGGQYF. The CDR3 DNA follows: TGTGCCAGCAGTTTAGCGGGAGGCCAGTACTTC.

The rearrangement joins TRBV19 to TRBJ2-5; D gene uncertain. CDR1 is LNHDA, CDR2 SQIVND, per germline (reference sequence). The CDR3 is 14 residues long. Trimming removed 1 base at V and 2 bases at J, with 8 bases between. The CDR3 spells CASSIGTVQETQYF. Here the CDR3 DNA reads TGTGCCAGTAGTATAGGGACGGTGCAAGAGACCCAGTACTTC.

The rearrangement uses TRBV6-1 and TRBJ2-3; no clear D. The V and J ends lost 4 bases and 5 bases respectively, with 7 bases between them. The CDR3 totals 12 residues. From germline, CDR1 is MNHNS and CDR2 SASEGT. The CDR3 sequence: CASSAFEDTQYF. The CDR3 DNA follows: TGTGCCAGCAGTGCTTTCGAAGATACGCAGTATTTT.